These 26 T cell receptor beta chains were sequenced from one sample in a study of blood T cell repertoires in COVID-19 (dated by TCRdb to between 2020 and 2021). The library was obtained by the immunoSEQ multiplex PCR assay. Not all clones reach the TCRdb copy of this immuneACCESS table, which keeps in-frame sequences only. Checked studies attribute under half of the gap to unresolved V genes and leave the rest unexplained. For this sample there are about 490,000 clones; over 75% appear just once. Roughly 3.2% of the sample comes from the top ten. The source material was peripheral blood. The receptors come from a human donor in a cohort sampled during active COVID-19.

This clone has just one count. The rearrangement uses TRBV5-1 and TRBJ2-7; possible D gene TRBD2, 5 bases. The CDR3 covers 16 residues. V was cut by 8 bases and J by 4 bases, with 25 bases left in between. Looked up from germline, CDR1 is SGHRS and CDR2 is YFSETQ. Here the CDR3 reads CASRRPEEGGKYEQYF. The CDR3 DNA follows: TGCGCCAGTCGCAGACCGGAGGAAGGTGGAAAATACGAGCAGTACTTC.

CDR3 region: CAWSVLVGQRNQPQHF. The CDR3 nucleotides are TGTGCCTGGAGTGTACTTGTCGGACAGCGTAATCAGCCCCAGCATTTT. This sequence joins TRBV30 and TRBJ1-5, with TRBD1 as a possible D gene (6 bases). V dropped 0 bases and J dropped 4 bases, with 16 bases sitting between them. The CDR3 has 16 residues. Looked up from germline, CDR1 is GTSNPN and CDR2 is SVGIG (reference sequence).

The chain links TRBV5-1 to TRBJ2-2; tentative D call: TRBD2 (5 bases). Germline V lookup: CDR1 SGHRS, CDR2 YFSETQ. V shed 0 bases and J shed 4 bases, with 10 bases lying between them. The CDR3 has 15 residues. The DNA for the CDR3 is TGCGCCAGCAGCTTGGATCCGGGAACCACCGGGGAGCTGTTTTTT. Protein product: CASSLDPGTTGELFF.

The CDR3 region has the DNA TGTGCCAGCAGCTTAGAAGGGGTAGCGGGAGTGAGGCAGTATTTT. It specifies CASSLEGVAGVRQYF. The chain carries TRBV7-8 and TRBJ2-3, with 9 bases lining up with TRBD2. Germline lookup yields CDR1 SGHVS and CDR2 FQNEAQ. The CDR3 contains 15 residues. V trimming: 1 base; J trimming: 11 bases; junction bases outside the gene matches: 10.

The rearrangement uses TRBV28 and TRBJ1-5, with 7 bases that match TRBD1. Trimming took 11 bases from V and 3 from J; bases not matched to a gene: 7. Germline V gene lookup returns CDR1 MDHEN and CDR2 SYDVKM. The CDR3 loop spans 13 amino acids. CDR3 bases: TGTGCCGTCACAGGGGCTACCAATCAGCCCCAGCATTTT. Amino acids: CAVTGATNQPQHF.

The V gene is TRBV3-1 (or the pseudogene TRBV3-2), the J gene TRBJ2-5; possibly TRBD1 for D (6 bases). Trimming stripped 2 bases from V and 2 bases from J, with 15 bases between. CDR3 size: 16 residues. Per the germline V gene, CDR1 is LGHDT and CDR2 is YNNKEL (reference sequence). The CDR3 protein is CASSQIAAGDQETQYF. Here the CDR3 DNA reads TGTGCCAGCAGCCAAATCGCCGCAGGGGATCAAGAGACCCAGTACTTC.

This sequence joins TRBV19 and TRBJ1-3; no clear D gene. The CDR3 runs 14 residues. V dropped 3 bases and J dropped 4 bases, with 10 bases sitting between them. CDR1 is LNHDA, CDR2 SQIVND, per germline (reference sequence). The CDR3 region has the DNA TGTGCCAGTAGTATGCCCGCGGGGGGAAACACCATATATTTT. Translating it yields CASSMPAGGNTIYF.

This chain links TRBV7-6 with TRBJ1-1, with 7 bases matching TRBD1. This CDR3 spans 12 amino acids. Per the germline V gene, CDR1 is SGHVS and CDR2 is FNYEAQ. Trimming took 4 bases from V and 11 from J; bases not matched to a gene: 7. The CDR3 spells CASSSRTGEAFF. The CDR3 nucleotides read TGTGCCAGCAGCTCCCGGACAGGAGAGGCTTTCTTT.

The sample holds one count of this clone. This CDR3 is CATRDRNQETQYF. The CDR3 DNA reads as TGTGCCACCAGAGACAGGAACCAAGAGACCCAGTACTTC. The chain is built from TRBV28 and TRBJ2-5; D may be TRBD1 (6 bases). The ends were cut back, 10 bases at V and 0 bases at J, with 12 bases in the middle. The germline V gene has CDR1 MDHEN and CDR2 SYDVKM. The CDR3 spans 13 residues.

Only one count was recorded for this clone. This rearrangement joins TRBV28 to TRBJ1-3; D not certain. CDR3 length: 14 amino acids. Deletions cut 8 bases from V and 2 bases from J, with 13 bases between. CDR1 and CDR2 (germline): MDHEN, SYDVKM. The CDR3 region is CASSKGETGNTIYF. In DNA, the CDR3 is TGTGCCAGCTCGAAGGGAGAAACTGGAAACACCATATATTTT.

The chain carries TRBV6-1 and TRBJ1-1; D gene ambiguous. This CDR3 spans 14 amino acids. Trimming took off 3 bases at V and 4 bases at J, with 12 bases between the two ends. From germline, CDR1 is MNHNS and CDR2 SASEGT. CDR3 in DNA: TGTGCCAGCAGTGATTACTCGGTTTCCACTGAAGCTTTCTTT. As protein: CASSDYSVSTEAFF.

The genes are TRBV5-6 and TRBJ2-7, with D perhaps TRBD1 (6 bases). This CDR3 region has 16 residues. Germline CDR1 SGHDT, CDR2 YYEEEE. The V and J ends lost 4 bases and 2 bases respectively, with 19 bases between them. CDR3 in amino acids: CASSGETGFPPYEQYF. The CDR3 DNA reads TGTGCCAGCAGCGGAGAGACAGGTTTTCCACCCTACGAGCAGTACTTC.

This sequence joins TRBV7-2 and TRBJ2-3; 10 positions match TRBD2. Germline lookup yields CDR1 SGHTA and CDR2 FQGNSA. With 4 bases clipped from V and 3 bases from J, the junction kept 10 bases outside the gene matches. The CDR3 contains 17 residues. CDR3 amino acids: CASSSLGLAVPTDTQYF. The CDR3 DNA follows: TGTGCCAGCAGCTCCCTTGGACTAGCGGTACCTACAGATACGCAGTATTTT.

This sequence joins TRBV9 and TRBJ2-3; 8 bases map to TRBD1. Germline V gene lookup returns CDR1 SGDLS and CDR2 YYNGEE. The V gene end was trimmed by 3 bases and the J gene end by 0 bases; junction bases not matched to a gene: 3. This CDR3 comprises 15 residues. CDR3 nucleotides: TGTGCCAGCAGCGCGCAGGGGGCCAGCACAGATACGCAGTATTTT. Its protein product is CASSAQGASTDTQYF.

The CDR3 sequence is CASSPQGYGTGRAFF. In DNA, the CDR3 is TGTGCCAGCAGCCCCCAGGGGTACGGGACAGGGAGGGCTTTCTTT. The rearrangement joins TRBV9 to TRBJ1-1; 9 bases are a match to TRBD1. The CDR3 covers 15 residues. Germline CDR1 is SGDLS and CDR2 is YYNGEE. J gave up 11 bases and V 4 bases, and 15 bases lay outside the gene matches.

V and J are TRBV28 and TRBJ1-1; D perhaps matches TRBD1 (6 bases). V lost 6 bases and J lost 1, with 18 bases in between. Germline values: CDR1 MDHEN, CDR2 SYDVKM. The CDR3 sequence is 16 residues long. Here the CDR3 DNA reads TGTGCCAGCAGCAAGGGGACACTCCCCGCGAACACTGAAGCTTTCTTT. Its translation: CASSKGTLPANTEAFF.

CDR3 sequence reads: CATSDPGLELRNEQFF. In DNA form, the CDR3 reads TGTGCCACCAGTGACCCAGGGTTGGAGTTGCGCAATGAGCAGTTCTTC. The rearrangement links TRBV24-1 to TRBJ2-1, with a possible D match to TRBD1 (5 bases). Looked up from germline, CDR1 is KGHDR and CDR2 is SFDVKD. V lost 4 bases, J lost 6 bases, and 18 bases lay in between. The CDR3 length is 16 residues.

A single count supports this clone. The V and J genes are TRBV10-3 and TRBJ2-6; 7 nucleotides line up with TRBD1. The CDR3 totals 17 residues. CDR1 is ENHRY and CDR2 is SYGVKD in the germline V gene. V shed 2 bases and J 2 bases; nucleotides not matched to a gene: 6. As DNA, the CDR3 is TGTGCCATCAGTGAGAACCAGGGGGTTGCTGGGGCCAACGTCCTGACTTTC. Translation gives CAISENQGVAGANVLTF.

The CDR3 DNA reads TGTGCCAGCAGTTACCTCGGCGGAAAAGCTTTCTTT. The encoded protein is CASSYLGGKAFF. The chain employs TRBV6-5 and TRBJ1-1; the D is unclear. Germline V gives CDR1 MNHEY, CDR2 SVGAGI. V lost 2 bases and J 9 bases, leaving 10 bases between the germline ends. CDR3 size: 12 residues.

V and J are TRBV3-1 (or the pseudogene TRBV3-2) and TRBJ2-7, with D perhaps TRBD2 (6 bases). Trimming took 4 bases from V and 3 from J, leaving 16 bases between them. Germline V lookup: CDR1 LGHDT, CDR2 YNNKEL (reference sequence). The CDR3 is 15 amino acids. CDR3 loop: CASSPQLLGGYEQYF. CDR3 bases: TGTGCCAGCAGCCCCCAATTGCTGGGGGGCTACGAGCAGTACTTC.

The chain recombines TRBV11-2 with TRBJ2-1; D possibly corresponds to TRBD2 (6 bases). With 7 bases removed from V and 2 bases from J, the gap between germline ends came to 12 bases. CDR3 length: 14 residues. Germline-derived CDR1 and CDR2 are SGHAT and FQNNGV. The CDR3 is CASTVTGAYNEQFF. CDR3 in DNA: TGTGCCAGCACGGTTACGGGGGCCTACAATGAGCAGTTCTTC.

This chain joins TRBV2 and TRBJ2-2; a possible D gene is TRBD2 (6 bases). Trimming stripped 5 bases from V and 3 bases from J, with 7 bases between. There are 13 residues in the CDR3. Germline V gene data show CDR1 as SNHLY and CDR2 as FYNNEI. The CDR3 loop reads CASSRLDTGELFF. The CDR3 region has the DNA TGTGCCAGCAGTAGACTAGACACCGGGGAGCTGTTTTTT.

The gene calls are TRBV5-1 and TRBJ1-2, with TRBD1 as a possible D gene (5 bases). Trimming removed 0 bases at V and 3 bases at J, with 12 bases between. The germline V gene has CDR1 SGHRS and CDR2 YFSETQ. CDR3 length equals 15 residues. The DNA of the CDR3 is TGCGCCAGCAGCTTGGACATTTCGGGGGACTATGGCTACACCTTC. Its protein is CASSLDISGDYGYTF.

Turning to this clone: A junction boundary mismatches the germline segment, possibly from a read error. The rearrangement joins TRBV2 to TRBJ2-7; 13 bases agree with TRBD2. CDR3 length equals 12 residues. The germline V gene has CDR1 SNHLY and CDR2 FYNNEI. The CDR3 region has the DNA TGTGCCAGCAGTGAGACTAGCGGGAGGACAAGCTTC. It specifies CASSETSGRTSF.

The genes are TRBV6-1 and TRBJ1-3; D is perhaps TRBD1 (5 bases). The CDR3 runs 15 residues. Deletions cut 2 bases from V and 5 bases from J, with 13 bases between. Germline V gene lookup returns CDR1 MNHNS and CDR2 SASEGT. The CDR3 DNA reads TGTGCCAGCAGTGAACAAGGGGCAGGGAGAAACACCATATATTTT. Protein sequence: CASSEQGAGRNTIYF.

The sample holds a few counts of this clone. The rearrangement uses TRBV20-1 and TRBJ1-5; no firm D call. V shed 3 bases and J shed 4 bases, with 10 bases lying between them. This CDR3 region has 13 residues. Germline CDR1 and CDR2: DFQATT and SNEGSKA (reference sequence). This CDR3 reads CSASDAQNQPQHF. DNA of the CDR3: TGCAGTGCTAGTGACGCGCAAAATCAGCCCCAGCATTTT.